The 32 T cell receptor beta chains below were found in one sample sequenced in a study of blood T cell repertoires in COVID-19 (dated by TCRdb to the early 2020s). Preparation of the library involved the immunoSEQ multiplex PCR assay. The source is immuneACCESS, and TCRdb retained only in-frame sequences with V and J called. Part of the clones is not carried over; for the studies checked, unresolved V genes explain less than half of this, and the remainder is unexplained. In this sample the table shows hundreds of thousands of clones, about 80% of which occur a single time. The leading ten clones occupy over 7.5% of the sample. The sequencing input was peripheral blood. The receptors were gathered from a man older than 75 with acute or convalescent COVID-19.

The CDR3 nucleotides read TGTGCCAGCAGTACCCCGGACAGGAGGGGCTACACCTTC. Its protein is CASSTPDRRGYTF. The genes are TRBV28 and TRBJ1-2; 7 nucleotides agree with TRBD1. The CDR3 totals 13 residues. J gave up 8 bases and V 5 bases, and 8 bases lay outside the gene matches. In germline, CDR1 is MDHEN, CDR2 SYDVKM.

The chain employs TRBV18 and TRBJ2-7, with TRBD1 matching 8 bases. The CDR3 has 16 residues. CDR1 and CDR2 (germline): KGHSH, LQKENI. The junction had 9 bases not matched to a gene; V was cut back by 2 bases and J by 3 bases. The CDR3 loop is CASSPMETGVLYEQYF. The CDR3 DNA is TGTGCCAGCTCACCAATGGAGACAGGGGTTCTCTACGAGCAGTACTTC.

V usage is TRBV24-1 and J usage is TRBJ2-1; 11 bases map to TRBD1. V was pared by 2 bases and J by 7 bases, with 6 bases of the junction left unmatched. The CDR3 sequence is 16 residues long. CDR1 is KGHDR, CDR2 SFDVKD, per germline. This chain's CDR3 is CATSDSPGQGDNEQFF. CDR3 coding DNA: TGTGCCACCAGTGATTCCCCGGGACAGGGGGATAATGAGCAGTTCTTC.

V is TRBV24-1 and J is TRBJ2-5; D may be TRBD2 (5 bases). This CDR3 comprises 14 residues. Per germline, CDR1 KGHDR and CDR2 SFDVKD. With 3 bases removed from V and 5 bases from J, the gap between germline ends came to 12 bases. The CDR3 here is CATSDPRGVETQYF. The DNA for the CDR3 is TGTGCCACCAGTGATCCCCGGGGAGTGGAGACCCAGTACTTC.

The chain uses TRBV19 and TRBJ2-3, with 8 bases that match TRBD2. J lost 4 bases, V lost 5 bases, and 11 bases had no gene match. Per germline, CDR1 LNHDA and CDR2 SQIVND (reference sequence). This CDR3 has 16 residues. CDR3 DNA: TGTGCCAGTAGTGGTCGGGGTAGCGGGGTCCCAGATACGCAGTATTTT. It encodes CASSGRGSGVPDTQYF.

CDR3 nucleotide sequence: TGTGCCAGCAGCTTGTACGGGAGAGGGCAGCCCCAGCATTTT. It yields the protein CASSLYGRGQPQHF. This chain uses TRBV5-4 with TRBJ1-5; D unresolved. The CDR3 is made up of 14 amino acids. Per the germline V gene, CDR1 is SGHNT and CDR2 is YYREEE (reference sequence). The V and J ends lost 1 base and 7 bases respectively, with 12 bases between them.

V is TRBV30 and J is TRBJ1-4, with D unresolved. The V and J ends lost 5 bases and 6 bases respectively, with 13 bases between them. This CDR3 comprises 13 residues. Germline-derived CDR1 and CDR2 are GTSNPN and SVGIG (reference sequence). The CDR3 bases are TGTGCCTGGGCTACAGCCCAGTATGAAAAACTGTTTTTT. Its translation is CAWATAQYEKLFF.

The rearrangement links TRBV27 to TRBJ2-3, with unresolved D. This CDR3 is 16 amino acids long. V was trimmed by 0 bases and J by 1 base, leaving 11 bases between them. Germline CDR1 and CDR2: MNHEY and SMNVEV (reference sequence). The CDR3 protein is CASSLSAARRTDTQYF. CDR3 nucleotides: TGTGCCAGCAGTTTATCGGCAGCTAGACGCACAGATACGCAGTATTTT.

This chain links TRBV15 with TRBJ1-1; D is ambiguous. Germline CDR1 reads LNHNV; CDR2 reads YYDKDF (reference sequence). The germline V and J ends were trimmed by 1 base and 8 bases, with 8 bases remaining between them. CDR3 length: 12 amino acids. The DNA of the CDR3 is TGTGCCACCAGCAGAGGCGACATAGAAGCTTTCTTT. This translates into CATSRGDIEAFF.

This clone was observed a single time. The V gene is TRBV18, the J gene TRBJ2-7, with 10 nucleotides matching TRBD2. V lost 0 bases and J lost 5; bases outside the gene matches: 7. This CDR3 spans 16 amino acids. CDR1 and CDR2 (germline): KGHSH, LQKENI. CDR3 in DNA: TGTGCCAGCTCACCACCATCGGGACTAGCGAACCACGAGCAGTACTTC. It yields the protein CASSPPSGLANHEQYF.

The V and J genes are TRBV11-2 and TRBJ1-6; TRBD1 aligns across 7 bases. Looked up from germline, CDR1 is SGHAT and CDR2 is FQNNGV. V lost 6 bases and J lost 3; bases outside the gene matches: 8. The CDR3 is 16 residues long. The CDR3 DNA is TGTGCCAGCAGACGGACCGGGACAGACTATAATTCACCCCTCCACTTT. It codes for CASRRTGTDYNSPLHF.

The chain couples TRBV5-5 to TRBJ1-1, with D perhaps TRBD1 (5 bases). Germline V gives CDR1 SGHKS, CDR2 YYEKEE (reference sequence). CDR3 length equals 15 residues. Deletions cut 4 bases from V and 0 bases from J, with 13 bases between. CDR3 region: CASSLLAGLNTEAFF. CDR3 coding DNA: TGTGCCAGCAGCCTACTCGCGGGACTGAACACTGAAGCTTTCTTT.

This chain connects TRBV6-5 to TRBJ2-5, with D possibly matching TRBD2 (6 bases). CDR1 is MNHEY, CDR2 SVGAGI, per germline. Trimming stripped 4 bases from V and 5 bases from J, with 14 bases between. CDR3 length: 14 residues. CDR3 protein: CASSFGARGETQYF. The DNA of the CDR3 is TGTGCCAGCAGTTTTGGGGCTCGGGGGGAGACCCAGTACTTC.

The V gene is TRBV2, the J gene TRBJ1-1; D unresolved. Per the germline V gene, CDR1 is SNHLY and CDR2 is FYNNEI. V was trimmed by 7 bases and J by 1 base, leaving 7 bases between them. The CDR3 has 12 amino acids. CDR3 amino acids: CASTGENTEAFF. The CDR3 DNA reads as TGTGCCAGCACGGGAGAGAACACTGAAGCTTTCTTT.

V and J are TRBV6-5 and TRBJ2-7; D is uncertain. Germline CDR1 reads MNHEY; CDR2 reads SVGAGI. This CDR3 has 13 amino acids. Deletions cut 6 bases from V and 0 bases from J, with 9 bases between. DNA for the CDR3: TGTGCCAGCAGCCGACGAGGCTCCTACGAGCAGTACTTC. Its translation is CASSRRGSYEQYF.

As DNA, the CDR3 is TGTGCCAGCAGCCCGAAGTTATGGGGACACGTTAACTATGGCTACACCTTC. This sequence encodes CASSPKLWGHVNYGYTF. V gene TRBV5-4 combines with J gene TRBJ1-2; D perhaps matches TRBD1 (6 bases). The V gene lost 4 bases and the J gene lost 1 base, with 20 bases spanning the gap. CDR3 length: 17 residues. Germline CDR1 and CDR2: SGHNT and YYREEE (reference sequence). Based on the CDR3 plus reference TRBV5-4 and TRBJ1-2, the full variable domain is ETGVTQSPTHLIKTRGQQVTLRCSSQSGHNTVSWYQQALGQGPQFIFQYYREEENGRGNFPPRFSGLQFPNYSSELNVNALELDDSALYLCASSPKLWGHVNYGYTFGSGTRLTVV.

The rearrangement joins TRBV7-9 to TRBJ2-7; perhaps TRBD2 as D (6 bases). The germline V gene encodes CDR1 SEHNR and CDR2 FQNEAQ (reference sequence). The CDR3 length is 17 residues. Trimming shortened V by 5 bases and J by 0 bases, and 20 bases separated the two germline ends. Here the CDR3 DNA reads TGTGCCAGCAGCCCAGCGGTCGGGGGACGTACCTCCTACGAGCAGTACTTC. Protein sequence: CASSPAVGGRTSYEQYF.

The gene calls are TRBV19 and TRBJ1-3; D remains unclear. Germline-derived CDR1 and CDR2 are LNHDA and SQIVND (reference sequence). This CDR3 is built from 15 residues. V was clipped by 6 bases and J by 1 base, with 13 bases between them. CDR3 sequence reads: CASSLGWVSGNTIYF. The CDR3 DNA is TGTGCCAGTAGCCTAGGATGGGTTTCTGGAAACACCATATATTTT.

V gene TRBV2 combines with J gene TRBJ1-5, with D perhaps matching TRBD1 (6 bases). V was trimmed by 6 bases and J by 2 bases, leaving 17 bases between them. The CDR3 covers 16 residues. The germline CDR1 and CDR2 sequences are SNHLY and FYNNEI. The CDR3 region is CASRGDILRGNQPQHF. The CDR3 coding sequence is TGTGCCAGCAGGGGGGACATCCTTCGTGGCAATCAGCCCCAGCATTTT.

V is TRBV10-2 and J is TRBJ1-5; 8 nucleotides agree with TRBD1. Germline CDR1 WSHSY, CDR2 SAAADI. Losses at the gene ends were 5 bases for V and 2 bases for J; bases not matched to a gene: 2. The CDR3 loop spans 14 amino acids. The CDR3 protein is CASSTGGGNQPQHF. The DNA of the CDR3 is TGCGCCAGCAGTACAGGGGGAGGCAATCAGCCCCAGCATTTT.

This chain connects TRBV6-5 to TRBJ2-2, with 10 positions matching TRBD2. The CDR3 spans 16 residues. V lost 0 bases and J lost 8; bases outside the gene matches: 6. From germline, CDR1 is MNHEY and CDR2 SVGAGI. As DNA, the CDR3 is TGTGCCAGCAGTTACTCGTCTAGCGGGGGAAAAGGGGAGCTGTTTTTT. The encoded protein is CASSYSSSGGKGELFF.

The chain links TRBV24-1 to TRBJ1-5; 7 bases map to TRBD1. This CDR3 comprises 13 residues. Germline values: CDR1 KGHDR, CDR2 SFDVKD. Trimming at V came to 8 bases and at J to 4 bases, leaving 4 bases not matched to a gene. The CDR3 region has the DNA TGTGCCACCAACGACAGGGATAATCAGCCCCAGCATTTT. This translates into CATNDRDNQPQHF.

The rearrangement uses TRBV12-3 or TRBV12-4 and TRBJ1-4; D is perhaps TRBD1 (5 bases). The CDR3 length is 13 residues. V dropped 9 bases and J dropped 4 bases, with 12 bases sitting between them. Here the CDR3 reads CASRGVLNEKLFF. The CDR3 region has the DNA TGTGCCAGTCGGGGGGTACTTAATGAAAAACTGTTTTTT.

V usage is TRBV18 and J usage is TRBJ1-1, with 8 positions matching TRBD1. This CDR3 has 16 residues. V shed 3 bases and J 0 bases; nucleotides not matched to a gene: 6. Germline CDR1 and CDR2: KGHSH and LQKENI. The CDR3 sequence is CASSPSGQGLNTEAFF. CDR3 nucleotide sequence: TGTGCCAGCTCACCTTCAGGACAGGGCCTGAACACTGAAGCTTTCTTT. The entire variable domain, with the rest obtained from reference TRBV18 and TRBJ1-1, is as follows: NAGVMQNPRHLVRRRGQEARLRCSPMKGHSHVYWYRQLPEEGLKFMVYLQKENIIDESGMPKERFSAEFPKEGPSILRIQQVVRGDSAAYFCASSPSGQGLNTEAFFGQGTRLTVV.

The chain carries TRBV6-5 and TRBJ2-7; TRBD1 agrees at 11 bases. Germline values: CDR1 MNHEY, CDR2 SVGAGI. The CDR3 has 14 residues. Trimming took 5 bases from V and 3 from J; bases not matched to a gene: 3. CDR3 DNA: TGTGCCAGCAGTCAGGGACAGGGGGTCTACGAGCAGTACTTC. As protein: CASSQGQGVYEQYF.

The rearrangement uses TRBV20-1 and TRBJ1-1, with D perhaps TRBD1 (5 bases). V was shortened by 3 bases and J by 2 bases, with 13 bases between the two germline ends. The CDR3 has 14 residues. From germline, CDR1 is DFQATT and CDR2 SNEGSKA (reference sequence). The CDR3 protein is CSASGRTYNTEAFF. CDR3 nucleotide sequence: TGCAGTGCTAGTGGACGGACATATAACACTGAAGCTTTCTTT.

The CDR3: CAATGGHTIYF. The CDR3 nucleotides read TGTGCCGCGACAGGGGGACACACCATATATTTT. The gene calls are TRBV28 and TRBJ1-3; 9 bases agree with TRBD1. This CDR3 comprises 11 residues. J gave up 8 bases and V 11 bases, and 4 bases lay outside the gene matches. Germline CDR1 reads MDHEN; CDR2 reads SYDVKM.

The chain carries TRBV7-2 and TRBJ1-5; TRBD1 agrees at 8 bases. Losses at the gene ends were 4 bases for V and 5 bases for J; bases not matched to a gene: 1. The CDR3 sequence is 13 residues long. The germline CDR1 and CDR2 sequences are SGHTA and FQGNSA. CDR3 residues: CASSSGGDQPQHF. Written as DNA, the CDR3 is TGTGCCAGCAGCTCAGGGGGCGATCAGCCCCAGCATTTT.

The chain is built from TRBV6-2 or TRBV6-3 and TRBJ2-3; a weak D match, TRBD1 (5 bases). Germline V CDR1 and CDR2: MNHEY, SVGEGT. V shed 5 bases and J shed 2 bases, with 14 bases lying between them. The CDR3 loop spans 15 amino acids. CDR3 nucleotides: TGTGCCAGCAGTCATCCCCGCAGGGCCACAGATACGCAGTATTTT. Translation gives CASSHPRRATDTQYF.

V gene TRBV11-2 combines with J gene TRBJ2-1; the match to TRBD2 covers 11 bases. V shed 5 bases and J 5 bases; nucleotides not matched to a gene: 8. This CDR3 has 16 amino acids. Germline V gene lookup returns CDR1 SGHAT and CDR2 FQNNGV. The CDR3 protein is CASSLTSGGWDNEQFF. CDR3 DNA: TGTGCCAGCAGCCTTACTAGCGGGGGATGGGACAATGAGCAGTTCTTC.

The V call is TRBV2, the J call TRBJ2-3, with 9 bases aligning to TRBD2. The CDR3 spans 14 residues. V shed 7 bases, J shed 2 bases, and the junction held 4 bases outside the gene matches. The germline gives CDR1 SNHLY, CDR2 FYNNEI. CDR3 sequence: CASTLAGYTDTQYF. The CDR3 DNA follows: TGTGCCAGCACTCTAGCGGGGTACACAGATACGCAGTATTTT.

The gene calls are TRBV9 and TRBJ2-2, with D perhaps matching TRBD1 (6 bases). V lost 0 bases, J lost 4 bases, and 10 bases lay in between. The CDR3 sequence is 15 residues long. Germline CDR1 SGDLS, CDR2 YYNGEE. The CDR3 loop is CASSVAQGSTGELFF. For the CDR3, the DNA is TGTGCCAGCAGCGTAGCACAGGGATCCACCGGGGAGCTGTTTTTT. Filled out from reference TRBV9 and TRBJ2-2, the complete variable domain reads DSGVTQTPKHLITATGQRVTLRCSPRSGDLSVYWYQQSLDQGLQFLIQYYNGEERAKGNILERFSAQQFPDLHSELNLSSLELGDSALYFCASSVAQGSTGELFFGEGSRLTVL.